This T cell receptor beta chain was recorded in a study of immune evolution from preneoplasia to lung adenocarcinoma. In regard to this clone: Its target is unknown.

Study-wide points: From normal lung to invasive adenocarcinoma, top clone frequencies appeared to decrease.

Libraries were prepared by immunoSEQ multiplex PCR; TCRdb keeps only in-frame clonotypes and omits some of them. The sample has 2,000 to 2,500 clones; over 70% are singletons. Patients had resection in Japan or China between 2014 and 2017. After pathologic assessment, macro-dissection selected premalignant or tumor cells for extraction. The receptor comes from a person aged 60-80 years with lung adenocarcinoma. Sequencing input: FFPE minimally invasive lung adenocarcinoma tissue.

This chain's CDR3 is CASSLDTGNGYTF. CDR3 coding DNA: TGTGCCAGCAGCTTAGACACAGGGAATGGCTACACCTTC. The chain uses TRBV7-2 and TRBJ1-2; TRBD1 is a possible D gene (6 bases). Germline CDR1 and CDR2: SGHTA and FQGNSA. This CDR3 comprises 13 residues. V was trimmed by 1 base and J by 6 bases, leaving 9 bases between them.